A selection of T cell receptor beta chains follows, all from one sample in a study of cytomegalovirus exposure and HLA in healthy donors. Here immunoSEQ multiplex PCR was the method, and the copy in TCRdb shows in-frame clones only, minus some. The table has around 94,000 clones, roughly three quarters seen once. Sequences were obtained from PBMCs. These receptors were taken from a male donor in good health and CMV-seropositive. The CDR3 runs from the conserved cysteine through the conserved F or W. Each record gives: J gene, D gene, clone size, CDR3 length, V gene, CDR3 protein, CDR3 DNA. D genes are given only for firm matches. The size entry is marked missing in some rows and otherwise reads once, few, many or a size class.

TRBJ1-4 | TRBD1 | . | 14 | TRBV5-1 | CASSFGQGREKLFF | TGCGCCAGCAGCTTCGGACAGGGCAGGGAAAAACTGTTTTTT
TRBJ1-4 | . | . | 13 | TRBV15 | CATSTGLREKLFF | TGTGCCACCAGCACCGGACTCAGGGAAAAACTGTTTTTT
TRBJ2-1 | . | . | 11 | TRBV9 | CASSVGDEQFF | TGTGCCAGCAGCGTAGGAGATGAGCAGTTCTTC
TRBJ1-4 | . | . | 12 | TRBV7-9 | CASSFDARGPFF | TGTGCCAGCAGCTTCGATGCCCGCGGTCCGTTTTTT
TRBJ2-7 | . | . | 14 | TRBV7-2 | CASSLGQGFYEQYF | TGTGCCAGCAGCTTAGGCCAGGGCTTCTACGAGCAGTACTTC
TRBJ2-7 | . | . | 11 | TRBV20-1 | CSASGSYEQYF | TGCAGTGCATCAGGATCCTACGAGCAGTACTTC
TRBJ2-1 | . | few | 14 | TRBV6-5 | CASSETTQYNEQFF | TGTGCCAGCAGTGAAACTACACAATACAATGAGCAGTTCTTC
TRBJ1-1 | TRBD1 | few | 14 | TRBV6-6 | CASSQQTGYTEAFF | TGTGCCAGCAGTCAGCAGACAGGGTACACTGAAGCTTTCTTT
TRBJ2-1 | . | . | 12 | TRBV7-9 | CASSFERRGQFF | TGTGCCAGCAGCTTTGAAAGGAGGGGGCAGTTCTTC
TRBJ2-1 | TRBD2 | once | 17 | TRBV27 | CASSTIQAGRAGNEQFF | TGTGCCAGCAGTACAATTCAAGCGGGGAGGGCCGGCAATGAGCAGTTCTTC
TRBJ1-1 | TRBD1 | . | 14 | TRBV28 | CATIRQGADTEAFF | TGTGCCACCATACGACAGGGGGCTGACACTGAAGCTTTCTTT
TRBJ2-5 | . | . | 14 | TRBV5-1 | CASSLHSSQETQYF | TGCGCCAGCAGCTTGCACAGCTCCCAAGAGACCCAGTACTTC
TRBJ2-7 | TRBD2 | . | 14 | TRBV11-2 | CASKLAGAAYEQYF | TGTGCCAGCAAGCTAGCGGGAGCCGCCTACGAGCAGTACTTC
TRBJ1-1 | TRBD1 | . | 15 | TRBV27 | CASSLLGQGRTEAFF | TGTGCCAGCAGTTTATTAGGACAGGGGCGGACTGAAGCTTTCTTT
TRBJ1-5 | TRBD1 | once | 15 | TRBV6-1 | CASRGAGGSNQPQHF | TGTGCCAGCAGGGGGGCAGGGGGGAGCAATCAGCCCCAGCATTTT
TRBJ2-7 | . | . | 12 | TRBV7-9 | CASSKQGYEQYF | TGTGCCAGCAGCAAACAGGGCTACGAGCAGTACTTC
TRBJ2-1 | TRBD2 | . | 15 | TRBV7-8 | CASSQLAGVPNEQFF | TGTGCCAGCAGCCAACTAGCGGGAGTTCCCAATGAGCAGTTCTTC
TRBJ2-1 | . | . | 15 | TRBV7-8 | CASSRTDSPYNEQFF | TGTGCCAGCAGTCGAACTGACAGCCCTTACAATGAGCAGTTCTTC
TRBJ2-2 | . | few | 11 | TRBV2 | CASTRAGELFF | TGTGCCAGCACGAGGGCCGGGGAGCTGTTTTTT
TRBJ1-1 | . | . | 14 | TRBV7-8 | CASTPLVLNTEAFF | TGTGCCAGCACCCCCTTAGTCTTGAACACTGAAGCTTTCTTT
TRBJ2-1 | TRBD2 | few | 18 | TRBV5-1 | CASSPTLLAGGSYNEQFF | TGCGCCAGCAGCCCCACCTTACTAGCGGGGGGCTCCTACAATGAGCAGTTCTTC
TRBJ2-2 | TRBD2 | . | 17 | TRBV7-9 | CASSSGGLAGANGELFF | TGTGCCAGCAGCTCGGGGGGCCTAGCGGGAGCAAACGGGGAGCTGTTTTTT
TRBJ2-7 | . | . | 14 | TRBV7-9 | CASSSPGSQYEQYF | TGTGCCAGCAGCTCCCCGGGGAGTCAGTACGAGCAGTACTTC
TRBJ1-2 | . | . | 15 | TRBV19 | CASSPGAADNYGYTF | TGTGCCAGTAGTCCAGGGGCAGCTGATAACTATGGCTACACCTTC
TRBJ1-1 | TRBD1 | . | 18 | TRBV9 | CASSVARKKQGVNTEAFF | TGTGCCAGCAGCGTAGCCAGAAAAAAACAGGGGGTTAACACTGAAGCTTTCTTT
TRBJ2-5 | . | . | 13 | TRBV7-9 | CASSPEGQETQYF | TGTGCCAGCAGCCCAGAGGGCCAAGAGACCCAGTACTTC
TRBJ1-1 | . | . | 13 | TRBV11-3 | CASSLEEDTEAFF | TGTGCCAGCAGCTTAGAGGAGGACACTGAAGCTTTCTTT
TRBJ2-1 | . | . | 15 | TRBV15 | CATSRAGQSYNEQFF | TGTGCCACCAGCAGAGCTGGACAGTCCTACAATGAGCAGTTCTTC
TRBJ2-7 | TRBD1 | . | 15 | TRBV5-1 | CASSLEGQGPAEQYF | TGCGCCAGCAGCTTGGAAGGACAGGGTCCAGCCGAGCAGTACTTC
TRBJ2-3 | TRBD2 | . | 17 | TRBV19 | CASSFALASGKIDTQYF | TGTGCCAGTAGTTTCGCCCTTGCTAGCGGGAAGATAGATACGCAGTATTTT
TRBJ1-2 | . | . | 15 | TRBV4-3 | CASSQVGGRVDGYTF | TGCGCCAGCAGCCAAGTGGGGGGGCGCGTGGATGGCTACACCTTC
TRBJ2-7 | TRBD2 | few | 15 | TRBV4-3 | CASSPGLAGGYEQYF | TGCGCCAGCAGCCCTGGACTAGCGGGAGGCTACGAGCAGTACTTC
TRBJ1-5 | . | . | 13 | TRBV7-6 | CASSLGLNQPQHF | TGTGCCAGCAGCTTAGGACTAAATCAGCCCCAGCATTTT
TRBJ1-2 | . | . | 13 | TRBV4-3 | CASSPSRGKGDTF | TGCGCCAGCAGCCCCTCGAGAGGGAAGGGGGACACCTTC
TRBJ2-1 | TRBD2 | . | 15 | TRBV2 | CASGPGLAGYNEQFF | TGTGCCAGCGGACCAGGACTAGCGGGCTATAATGAGCAGTTCTTC
TRBJ2-5 | TRBD2 | . | 16 | TRBV4-2 | CASSPYQLAGQETQYF | TGTGCCAGCAGCCCGTACCAACTAGCGGGACAAGAGACCCAGTACTTC
TRBJ2-3 | TRBD2 | . | 16 | TRBV6-4 | CASSLESGRAGYTQYF | TGTGCCAGCAGCCTCGAGAGCGGGAGGGCCGGGTATACGCAGTATTTT
TRBJ2-5 | TRBD1 | . | 16 | TRBV7-2 | CASSFRTGGLRETQYF | TGTGCCAGCAGCTTCCGGACAGGGGGGTTGAGGGAGACCCAGTACTTC
TRBJ1-1 | . | few | 13 | TRBV7-9 | CATARRGISEAFF | TGTGCCACCGCCAGGAGGGGCATAAGTGAAGCTTTCTTT
TRBJ1-5 | TRBD1 | . | 14 | TRBV29-1 | CSVSRGTGDEPQHF | TGCAGCGTCTCTAGAGGGACAGGGGATGAGCCCCAGCATTTT
TRBJ2-2 | . | . | 16 | TRBV19 | CASSTNQLARAGELFF | TGTGCCAGTAGTACCAACCAACTAGCCCGGGCCGGGGAGCTGTTTTTT
TRBJ1-1 | TRBD1 | . | 14 | TRBV27 | CASSPGGAGAEAFF | TGTGCCAGCAGCCCAGGGGGCGCGGGGGCTGAAGCTTTCTTT
TRBJ2-7 | TRBD1 | . | 14 | TRBV11-2 | CASSQGQGAWEQYF | TGTGCCAGCAGCCAAGGGCAGGGGGCTTGGGAGCAGTACTTC
TRBJ2-5 | TRBD2 | . | 13 | TRBV30 | CAWSGGRGETQYF | TGTGCCTGGAGTGGTGGGAGGGGAGAGACCCAGTACTTC
TRBJ2-5 | TRBD2 | . | 14 | TRBV5-1 | CASRGTSGQETQYF | TGCGCCAGCAGAGGGACTAGCGGGCAAGAGACCCAGTACTTC
TRBJ1-6 | . | . | 16 | TRBV6-6 | CASSYSGGVINSPLHF | TGTGCCAGCAGTTACTCTGGGGGGGTTATTAACTCACCCCTCCACTTT